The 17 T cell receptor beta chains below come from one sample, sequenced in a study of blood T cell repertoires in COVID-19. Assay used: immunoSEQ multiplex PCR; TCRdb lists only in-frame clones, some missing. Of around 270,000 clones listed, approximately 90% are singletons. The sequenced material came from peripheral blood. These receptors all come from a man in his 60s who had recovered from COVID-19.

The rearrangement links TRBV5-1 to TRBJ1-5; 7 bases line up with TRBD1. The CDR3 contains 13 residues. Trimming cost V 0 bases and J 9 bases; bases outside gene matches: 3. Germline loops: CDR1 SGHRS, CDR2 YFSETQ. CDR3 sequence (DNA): TGCGCCAGCAGCTTGGAACCAGGGGGGCCCCAGCATTTT. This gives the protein CASSLEPGGPQHF. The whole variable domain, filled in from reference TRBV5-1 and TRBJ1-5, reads KAGVTQTPRYLIKTRGQQVTLSCSPISGHRSVSWYQQTPGQGLQFLFEYFSETQRNKGNFPGRFSGRQFSNSRSEMNVSTLELGDSALYLCASSLEPGGPQHFGDGTRLSIL.

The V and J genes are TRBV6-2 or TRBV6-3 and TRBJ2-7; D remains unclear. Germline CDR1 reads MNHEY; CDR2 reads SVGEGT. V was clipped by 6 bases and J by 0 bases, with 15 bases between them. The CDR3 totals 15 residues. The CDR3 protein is CASSLALPLSYEQYF. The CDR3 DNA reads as TGTGCCAGCAGCTTAGCCCTACCTCTCTCCTACGAGCAGTACTTC.

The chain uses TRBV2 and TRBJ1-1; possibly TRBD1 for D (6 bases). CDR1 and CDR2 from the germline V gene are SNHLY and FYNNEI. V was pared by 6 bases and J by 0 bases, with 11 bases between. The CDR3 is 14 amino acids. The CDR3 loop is CASSRQALNTEAFF. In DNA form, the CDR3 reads TGTGCCAGCAGCCGACAGGCCTTGAACACTGAAGCTTTCTTT.

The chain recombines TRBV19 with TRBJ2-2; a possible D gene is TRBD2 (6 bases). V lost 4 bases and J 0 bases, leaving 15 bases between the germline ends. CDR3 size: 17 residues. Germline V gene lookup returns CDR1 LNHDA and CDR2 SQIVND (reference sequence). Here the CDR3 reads CASSRRGDSPNTGELFF. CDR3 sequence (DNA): TGTGCCAGTAGTAGGAGGGGCGATTCGCCGAACACCGGGGAGCTGTTTTTT.

CDR3 DNA: TGTGCCAGCAGCTTAGACTCTAGGACTTTGGGGAATGAGCAGTTCTTC. Translated: CASSLDSRTLGNEQFF. The rearrangement joins TRBV7-2 to TRBJ2-1; D possibly corresponds to TRBD2 (5 bases). The V gene's germline CDR1 is SGHTA and CDR2 FQGNSA. The CDR3 consists of 16 residues. The V gene lost 1 base and the J gene lost 7 bases, with 17 bases spanning the gap.

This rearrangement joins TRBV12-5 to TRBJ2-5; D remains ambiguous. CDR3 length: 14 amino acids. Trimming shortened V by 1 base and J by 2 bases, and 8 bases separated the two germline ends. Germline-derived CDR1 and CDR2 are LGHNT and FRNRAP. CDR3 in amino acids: CASGLDSLQETQYF. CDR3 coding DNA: TGTGCTAGTGGTTTGGACAGCCTTCAAGAGACCCAGTACTTC.

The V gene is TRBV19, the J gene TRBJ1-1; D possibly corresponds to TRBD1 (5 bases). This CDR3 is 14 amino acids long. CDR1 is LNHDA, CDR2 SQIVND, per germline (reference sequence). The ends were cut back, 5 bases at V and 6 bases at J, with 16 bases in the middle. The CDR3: CASSQQELRPEAFF. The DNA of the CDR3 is TGTGCCAGTAGTCAACAGGAGCTACGGCCTGAAGCTTTCTTT.

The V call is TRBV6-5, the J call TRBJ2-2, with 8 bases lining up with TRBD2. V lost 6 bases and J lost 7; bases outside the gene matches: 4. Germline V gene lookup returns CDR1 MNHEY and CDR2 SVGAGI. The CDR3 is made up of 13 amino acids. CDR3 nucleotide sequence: TGTGCCAGCAGCCCCCTAGCGGGCGGGGAGCTGTTTTTT. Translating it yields CASSPLAGGELFF.

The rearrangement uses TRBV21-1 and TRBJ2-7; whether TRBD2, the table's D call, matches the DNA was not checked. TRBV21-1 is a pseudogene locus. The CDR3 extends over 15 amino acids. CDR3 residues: CASSKGGANPYEQYF. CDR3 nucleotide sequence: TGTGCCAGCAGCAAAGGAGGTGCTAACCCCTACGAGCAGTACTTC.

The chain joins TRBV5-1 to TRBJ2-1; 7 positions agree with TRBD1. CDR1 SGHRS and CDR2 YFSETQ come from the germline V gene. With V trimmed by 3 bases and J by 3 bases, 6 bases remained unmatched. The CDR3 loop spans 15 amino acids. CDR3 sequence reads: CASSWAQGNYNEQFF. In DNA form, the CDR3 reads TGCGCCAGCAGCTGGGCACAGGGGAACTACAATGAGCAGTTCTTC.

The CDR3, as DNA: TGTGCCAGCAGCTTAGGGGTGGGGGCTGGACGGGCTTTCTTT. As protein: CASSLGVGAGRAFF. This chain connects TRBV7-9 to TRBJ1-1; TRBD1 might be the D (6 bases). Germline V gene lookup returns CDR1 SEHNR and CDR2 FQNEAQ (reference sequence). This CDR3 is 14 amino acids long. Trimming pared 1 base from V and 11 bases from J, leaving 17 bases between.

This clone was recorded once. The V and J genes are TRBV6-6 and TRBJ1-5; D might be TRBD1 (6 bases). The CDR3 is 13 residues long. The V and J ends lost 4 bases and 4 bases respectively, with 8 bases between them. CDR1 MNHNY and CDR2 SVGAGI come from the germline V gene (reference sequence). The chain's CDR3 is CASSWQGNQPQHF. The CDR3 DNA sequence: TGTGCCAGCAGTTGGCAGGGGAATCAGCCCCAGCATTTT.

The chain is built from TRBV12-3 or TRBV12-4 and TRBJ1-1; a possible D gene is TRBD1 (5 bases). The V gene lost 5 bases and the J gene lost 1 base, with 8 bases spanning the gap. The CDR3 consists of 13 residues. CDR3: CASSVQANTEAFF. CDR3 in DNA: TGTGCCAGCAGTGTACAGGCGAACACTGAAGCTTTCTTT.

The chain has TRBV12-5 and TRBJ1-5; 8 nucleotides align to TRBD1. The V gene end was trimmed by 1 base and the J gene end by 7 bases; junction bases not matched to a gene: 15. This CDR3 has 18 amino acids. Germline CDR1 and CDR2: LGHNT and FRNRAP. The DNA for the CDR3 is TGTGCTAGTGGTTTGGGGGGGTGGACAGGGTGGAAGCGGCAGCCCCAGCATTTT. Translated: CASGLGGWTGWKRQPQHF.

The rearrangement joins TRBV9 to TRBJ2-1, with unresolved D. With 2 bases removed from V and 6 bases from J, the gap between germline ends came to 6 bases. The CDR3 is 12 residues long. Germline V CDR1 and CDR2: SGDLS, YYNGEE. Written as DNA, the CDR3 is TGTGCCAGCAGCGTTACAAGCAATGAGCAGTTCTTC. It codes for CASSVTSNEQFF.

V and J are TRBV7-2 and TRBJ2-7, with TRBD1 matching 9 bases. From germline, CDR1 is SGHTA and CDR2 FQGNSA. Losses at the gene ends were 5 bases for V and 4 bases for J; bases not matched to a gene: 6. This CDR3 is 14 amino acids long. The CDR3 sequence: CASSQTGGEYEQYF. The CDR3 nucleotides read TGTGCCAGCAGCCAGACAGGGGGAGAGTACGAGCAGTACTTC.

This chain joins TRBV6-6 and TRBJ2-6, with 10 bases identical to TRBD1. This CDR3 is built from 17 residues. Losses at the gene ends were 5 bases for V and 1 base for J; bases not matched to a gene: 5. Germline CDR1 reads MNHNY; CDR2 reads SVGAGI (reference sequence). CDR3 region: CASSPGQGKSGANVLTF. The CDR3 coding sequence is TGTGCCAGCAGTCCGGGACAGGGGAAGTCTGGGGCCAACGTCCTGACTTTC.